These 9 T cell receptor beta chains originate from one sample sequenced in a study of brain T cells in children with intractable seizures (dated by TCRdb to the early 2020s). The library was generated by the immunoSEQ multiplex PCR assay. The immuneACCESS repertoire file appears here via TCRdb, limited to in-frame rearrangements. These files lack a portion of the clones; in checked studies, under half of the deficit traces to unresolved V genes, and the cause of the others is not known. Here the sample has 300,000 to 400,000 clones; over 90% occur a single time. The biggest ten clones account for 5.5% to 6% of the sample. This sample's time point label indicates: blood from clinic visit 5 months post-surgery; TSC patient then seizure free. Sequenced material: peripheral blood, taken more than 4 months after surgery. These receptors all come from a boy younger than two with tuberous sclerosis and intractable seizures.

The rearrangement joins TRBV4-2 to TRBJ1-3; D gene uncertain. The V end lost 0 bases, the J end lost 0 bases, and 9 bases lay between the germline ends. Germline-derived CDR1 and CDR2 are LGHNA and YNFKEQ. The CDR3 runs 16 residues. The chain's CDR3 is CASSQDWPGSGNTIYF. CDR3 in DNA: TGTGCCAGCAGCCAAGATTGGCCGGGCTCTGGAAACACCATATATTTT.

V gene TRBV7-2 combines with J gene TRBJ2-7; D is possibly TRBD1 (5 bases). This CDR3 is built from 16 residues. With 1 base removed from V and 2 bases from J, the gap between germline ends came to 15 bases. Germline CDR1 is SGHTA and CDR2 is FQGNSA. CDR3 amino acids: CASSLEGRVIPYEQYF. The DNA of the CDR3 is TGTGCCAGCAGCTTAGAGGGCAGGGTGATCCCCTACGAGCAGTACTTC.

The rearrangement joins TRBV7-8 to TRBJ1-2; 10 bases are a match to TRBD1. The V gene end was trimmed by 5 bases and the J gene end by 8 bases; junction bases not matched to a gene: 8. The germline gives CDR1 SGHVS, CDR2 FQNEAQ. The CDR3 contains 14 residues. The CDR3 loop reads CASSQGQGVIGYTF. DNA for the CDR3: TGTGCCAGCAGCCAAGGACAGGGGGTTATAGGCTACACCTTC.

This chain links TRBV7-9 with TRBJ2-1, with TRBD2 matching 11 bases. Germline lookup yields CDR1 SEHNR and CDR2 FQNEAQ (reference sequence). The CDR3 contains 15 residues. V was pared by 5 bases and J by 8 bases, with 8 bases of the junction left unmatched. CDR3 nucleotides: TGTGCCAGCAGCCTACTAGCGGGAGAGGGTGATGAGCAGTTCTTC. Translation: CASSLLAGEGDEQFF.

V is TRBV27 and J is TRBJ2-7; 11 positions agree with TRBD2. Germline values: CDR1 MNHEY, CDR2 SMNVEV (reference sequence). The CDR3 runs 15 residues. Germline trimming cut 4 bases from V and 4 bases from J; bases unmatched to any gene: 6. The CDR3 loop reads CASSSPGLAAYEQYF. CDR3 in DNA: TGTGCCAGCAGTTCCCCGGGACTAGCGGCTTACGAGCAGTACTTC.

A remark on this clone: Other DNA sequences in the same sample also yield this CDR3. This CDR3 is CASSYGDSYEQYF. CDR3 DNA: TGTGCCAGCAGTTACGGGGATTCCTACGAGCAGTACTTC. This chain uses TRBV6-6 with TRBJ2-7; no clear D gene. Trimming left V 2 bases short and J 1 base short, with 6 bases between. The length of the CDR3 is 13 residues. CDR1 and CDR2 (germline): MNHNY, SVGAGI (reference sequence).

V usage is TRBV7-3 and J usage is TRBJ2-2; possible D gene TRBD2, 5 bases. V gave up 3 bases and J gave up 1 base, with 6 bases separating them. The CDR3 is 14 amino acids. The germline gives CDR1 SGHTA, CDR2 FQGTGA. This CDR3 is CASSLGRNTGELFF. In nucleotides, the CDR3 is TGTGCCAGCAGCTTGGGGAGGAACACCGGGGAGCTGTTTTTT. Complete variable domain (other parts from reference TRBV7-3 and TRBJ2-2): GAGVSQTPSNKVTEKGKYVELRCDPISGHTALYWYRQSLGQGPEFLIYFQGTGAADDSGLPNDRFFAVRPEGSVSTLKIQRTERGDSAVYLCASSLGRNTGELFFGEGSRLTVL.

This clone came up once. This chain joins TRBV10-3 and TRBJ2-7; D remains unclear. Trimming removed 0 bases from V and 2 bases from J, with 8 bases in between. The CDR3 loop spans 14 amino acids. Germline V CDR1 and CDR2: ENHRY, SYGVKD. In nucleotides, the CDR3 is TGTGCCATCAGTGAGTCGATCGGAGCCTACGAGCAGTACTTC. Translating gives CAISESIGAYEQYF.

The V call is TRBV9, the J call TRBJ1-1; D ambiguous. CDR3 length: 14 residues. Deletions cut 4 bases from V and 1 base from J, with 11 bases between. The germline V gene encodes CDR1 SGDLS and CDR2 YYNGEE. Here the CDR3 reads CASSKKAGNTEAFF. For the CDR3, the DNA is TGTGCCAGCAGCAAGAAGGCGGGGAACACTGAAGCTTTCTTT.